Included here is one TCR beta chain sequence, with context. Trimming took 5 bases from V and 3 from J; bases not matched to a gene: 7. Germline loops: CDR1 PRHDT, CDR2 FYEKMQ (reference sequence). The CDR3 length is 16 residues. TCRdb's copy holds only in-frame clones and misses some; the assay was immunoSEQ multiplex PCR. The sample has fewer than 120,000 clones; 65% to 90% are singletons. This entry comes from a study of blood T cell repertoires in COVID-19. The receptor's source is a woman aged 60-75 years with acute or convalescent COVID-19. The chain recombines TRBV13 with TRBJ2-2; TRBD1 matches at 9 bases. The specimen was peripheral blood. CDR3: CASSGNRGHHTGELFF. In DNA, the CDR3 is TGTGCCAGCAGCGGAAACAGGGGGCATCACACCGGGGAGCTGTTTTTT.